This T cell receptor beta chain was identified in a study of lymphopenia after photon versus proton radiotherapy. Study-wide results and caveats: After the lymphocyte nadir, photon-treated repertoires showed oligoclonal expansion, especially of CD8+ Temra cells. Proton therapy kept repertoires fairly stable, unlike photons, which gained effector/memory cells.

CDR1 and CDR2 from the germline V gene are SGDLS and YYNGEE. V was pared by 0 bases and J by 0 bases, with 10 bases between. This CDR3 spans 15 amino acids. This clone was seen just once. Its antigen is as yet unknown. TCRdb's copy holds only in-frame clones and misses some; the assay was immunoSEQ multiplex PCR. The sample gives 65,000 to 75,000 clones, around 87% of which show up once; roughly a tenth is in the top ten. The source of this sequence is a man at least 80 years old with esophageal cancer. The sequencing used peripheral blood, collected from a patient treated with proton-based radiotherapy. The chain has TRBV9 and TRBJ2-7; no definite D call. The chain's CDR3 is CASSVDLATSYEQYF. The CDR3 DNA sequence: TGTGCCAGCAGCGTAGATTTGGCGACCTCCTACGAGCAGTACTTC.